This is a list of T cell receptor beta chains from one sample in a study of post-analysis software for immune sequencing data. TCRdb reprocessed the PCR reads via MiXCR and lists one record per CDR3 protein. The sample shows 820,000 or so distinct CDR3 sequences, approximately 50% of them seen only once. Sequencing input: blood. The receptors here all came from a girl aged 10 to 17 with multiple sclerosis. Each CDR3 is given without its conserved first and last residue.

V	J	CDR3
TRBV20-1	TRBJ2-3	SAPVGLADHTDTQY
TRBV25-1	-	ASARSSPYEQY
TRBV9	TRBJ2-1	ASSVGDTEQF
TRBV20-1	TRBJ2-5	SARVVVGETQY
TRBV5-1	TRBJ2-5	ASSTGLAGFWTQY
TRBV19	TRBJ2-7	ASSTGTGTEQY
TRBV6-2/TRBV6-3	-	ASSYGRPGETQY
TRBV7-9	TRBJ2-5	ASSSGLAGTLQETQY
TRBV3-1	-	ASSQQGRGEQY
TRBV3-1	TRBJ2-6	ASSPSGDPSGANVLT
TRBV5-1	TRBJ1-1	ASKGAGATEAF
TRBV29-1	TRBJ2-1	SDPEGGPCYNEQF
TRBV11-2	TRBJ2-3	ASSLAVGQGRDTQY
TRBV7-8	TRBJ2-7	ASSFATSGSSYEQY
TRBV20-1	TRBJ1-1	SARPDVNPTEAF
TRBV12-3/TRBV12-4	TRBJ2-3	ASSPGASGRVSDTQY
TRBV29-1	TRBJ2-1	SVGPRRGPSSYNEQF
TRBV12-3/TRBV12-4	TRBJ2-1	ASTRGLTWDNEQF
TRBV5-1	TRBJ2-7	ASSLAQGSSYEQY
TRBV7-9	TRBJ2-3	ASSLPAGITDTQY
TRBV7-2	TRBJ2-1	ASSLGHPSYNEQF
TRBV7-9	TRBJ2-7	ASSLFSGRLEQY
TRBV7-9	TRBJ2-1	ASSRGGGTGFGEQF
TRBV12-3/TRBV12-4	TRBJ2-3	ASSLHRPTDTQY
TRBV29-1	-	SGVLGQSYNEQY
TRBV29-1	TRBJ2-1	SARADPKASYEQF
TRBV4-1	TRBJ2-1	ASSQGVAGGRSSYNEQF
TRBV20-1	TRBJ1-2	SARGHYGYT
TRBV11-2	TRBJ1-5	ASSSRTGVGDQPQH
TRBV7-6	TRBJ2-4	ASSPEGLAKNIQY
TRBV6-6	TRBJ2-1	ASADGGGQGVGEQF
TRBV6-6	TRBJ2-5	ASSLLGSQY
TRBV27	TRBJ1-4	ASSGQNEKLF
TRBV20-1	TRBJ1-5	SAPHTGGSNQPQH
TRBV6-6	TRBJ1-2	ASSSVRQSNYGYT
TRBV20-1	TRBJ2-5	SAREWRGDQETQY